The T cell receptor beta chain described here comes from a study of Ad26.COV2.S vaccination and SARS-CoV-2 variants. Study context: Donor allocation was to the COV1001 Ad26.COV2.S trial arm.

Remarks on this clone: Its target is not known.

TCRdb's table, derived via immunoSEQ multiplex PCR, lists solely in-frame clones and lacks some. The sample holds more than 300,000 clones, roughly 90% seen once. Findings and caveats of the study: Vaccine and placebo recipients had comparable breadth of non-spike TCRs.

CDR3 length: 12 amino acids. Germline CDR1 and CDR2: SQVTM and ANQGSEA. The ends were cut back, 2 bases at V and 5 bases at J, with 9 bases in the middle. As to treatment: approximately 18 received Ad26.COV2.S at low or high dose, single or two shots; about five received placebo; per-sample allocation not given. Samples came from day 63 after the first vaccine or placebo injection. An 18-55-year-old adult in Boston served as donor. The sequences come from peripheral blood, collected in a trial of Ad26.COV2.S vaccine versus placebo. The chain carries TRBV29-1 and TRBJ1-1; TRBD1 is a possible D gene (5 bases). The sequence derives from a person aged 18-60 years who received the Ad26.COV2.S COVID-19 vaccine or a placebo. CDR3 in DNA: TGCAGCGTTGAACAGGGAGAAACTGAAGCTTTCTTT. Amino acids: CSVEQGETEAFF.